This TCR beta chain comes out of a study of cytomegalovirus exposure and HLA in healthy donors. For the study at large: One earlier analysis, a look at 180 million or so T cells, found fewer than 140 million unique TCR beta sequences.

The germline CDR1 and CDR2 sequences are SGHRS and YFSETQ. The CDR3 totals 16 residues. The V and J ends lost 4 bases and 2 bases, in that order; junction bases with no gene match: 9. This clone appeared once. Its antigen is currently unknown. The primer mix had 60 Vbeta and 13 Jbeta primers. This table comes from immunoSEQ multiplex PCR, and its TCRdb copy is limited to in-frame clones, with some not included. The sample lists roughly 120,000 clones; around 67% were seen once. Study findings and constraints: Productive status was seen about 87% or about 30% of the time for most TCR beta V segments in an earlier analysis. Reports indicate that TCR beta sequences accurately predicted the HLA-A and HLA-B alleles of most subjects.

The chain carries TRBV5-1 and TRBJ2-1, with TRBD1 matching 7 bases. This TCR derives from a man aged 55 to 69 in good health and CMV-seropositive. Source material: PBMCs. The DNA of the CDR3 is TGCGCCAGCAGCGCGATTACAGGGGTCCCCTACAATGAGCAGTTCTTC. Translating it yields CASSAITGVPYNEQFF.